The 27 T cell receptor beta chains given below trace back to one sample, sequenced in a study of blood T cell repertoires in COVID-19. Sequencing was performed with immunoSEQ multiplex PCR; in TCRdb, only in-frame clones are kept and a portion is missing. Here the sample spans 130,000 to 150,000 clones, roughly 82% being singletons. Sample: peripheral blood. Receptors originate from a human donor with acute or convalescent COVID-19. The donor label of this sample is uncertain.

This CDR3 is CASSEMGSRNTIYF. CDR3 coding DNA: TGTGCCAGCAGTGAAATGGGGAGTCGAAACACCATATATTTT. V usage is TRBV6-1 and J usage is TRBJ1-3; the D is unclear. V shed 2 bases and J shed 5 bases, with 10 bases lying between them. This CDR3 contains 14 residues. Germline values: CDR1 MNHNS, CDR2 SASEGT.

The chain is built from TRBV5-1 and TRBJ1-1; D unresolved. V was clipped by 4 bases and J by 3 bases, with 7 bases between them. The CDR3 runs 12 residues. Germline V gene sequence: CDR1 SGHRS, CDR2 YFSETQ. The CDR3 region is CASSPGDTEAFF. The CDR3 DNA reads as TGCGCCAGCAGCCCGGGAGACACTGAAGCTTTCTTT.

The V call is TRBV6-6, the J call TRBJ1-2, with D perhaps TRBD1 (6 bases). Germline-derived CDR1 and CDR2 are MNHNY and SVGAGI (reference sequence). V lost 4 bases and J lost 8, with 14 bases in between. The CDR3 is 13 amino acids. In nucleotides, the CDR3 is TGTGCCAGCAGTTTCAGGGGCTCTCGGGGCTACACCTTC. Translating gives CASSFRGSRGYTF.

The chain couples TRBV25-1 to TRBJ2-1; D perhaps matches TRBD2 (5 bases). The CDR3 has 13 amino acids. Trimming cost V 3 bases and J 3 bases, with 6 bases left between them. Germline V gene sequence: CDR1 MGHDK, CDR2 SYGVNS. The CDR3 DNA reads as TGTGCCAGCAGTGACCGGGGCTACAATGAGCAGTTCTTC. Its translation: CASSDRGYNEQFF.

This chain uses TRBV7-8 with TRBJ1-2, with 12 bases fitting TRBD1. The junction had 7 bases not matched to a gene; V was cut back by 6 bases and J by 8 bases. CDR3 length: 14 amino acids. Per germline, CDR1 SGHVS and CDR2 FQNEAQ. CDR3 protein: CASSWGQGARGYTF. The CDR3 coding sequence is TGTGCCAGCAGTTGGGGACAGGGGGCGCGAGGCTACACCTTC.

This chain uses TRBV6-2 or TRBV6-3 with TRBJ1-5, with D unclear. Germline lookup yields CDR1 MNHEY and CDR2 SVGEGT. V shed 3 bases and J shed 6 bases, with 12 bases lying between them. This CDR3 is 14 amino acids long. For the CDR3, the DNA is TGTGCCAGCAGTTATGGAGGAGTTGGTCAGCCCCAGCATTTT. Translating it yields CASSYGGVGQPQHF.

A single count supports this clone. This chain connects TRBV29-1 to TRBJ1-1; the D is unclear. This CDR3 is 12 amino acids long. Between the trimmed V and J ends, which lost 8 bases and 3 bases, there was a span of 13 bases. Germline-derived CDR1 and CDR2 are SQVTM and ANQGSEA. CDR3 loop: CSLSPRDTEAFF. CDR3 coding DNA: TGCAGCCTATCCCCCCGGGACACTGAAGCTTTCTTT.

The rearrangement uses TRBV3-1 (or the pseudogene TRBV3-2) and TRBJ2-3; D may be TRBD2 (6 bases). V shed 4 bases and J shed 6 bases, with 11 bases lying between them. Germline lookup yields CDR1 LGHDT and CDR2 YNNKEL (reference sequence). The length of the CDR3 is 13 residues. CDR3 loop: CASSRDSRDTQYF. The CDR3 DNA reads TGTGCCAGCAGCCGGGACTCCCGGGATACGCAGTATTTT.

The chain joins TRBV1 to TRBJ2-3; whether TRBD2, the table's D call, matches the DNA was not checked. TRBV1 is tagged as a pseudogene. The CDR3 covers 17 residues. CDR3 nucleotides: TGCACCAGCAGCCCCTCCCCGGGATCCGGAGGGACAGATACGCAGTATTTT. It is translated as CTSSPSPGSGGTDTQYF.

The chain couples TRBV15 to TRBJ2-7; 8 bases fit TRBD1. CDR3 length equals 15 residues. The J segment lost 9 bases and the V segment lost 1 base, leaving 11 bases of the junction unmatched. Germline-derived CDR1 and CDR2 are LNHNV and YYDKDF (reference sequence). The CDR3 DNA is TGTGCCACCAGCAGAGGAGGCAGGGGGCTAAAGAGGCAGTACTTC. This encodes CATSRGGRGLKRQYF.

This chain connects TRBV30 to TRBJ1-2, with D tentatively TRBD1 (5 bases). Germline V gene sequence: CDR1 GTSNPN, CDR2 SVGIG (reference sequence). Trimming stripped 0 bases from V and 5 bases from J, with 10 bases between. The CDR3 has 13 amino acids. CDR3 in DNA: TGTGCCTGGAGTGTACAGGAGATGTATGGCTACACCTTC. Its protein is CAWSVQEMYGYTF.

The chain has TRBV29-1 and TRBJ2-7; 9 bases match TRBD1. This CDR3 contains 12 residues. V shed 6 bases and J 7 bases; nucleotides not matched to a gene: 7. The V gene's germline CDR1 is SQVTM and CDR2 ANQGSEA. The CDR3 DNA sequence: TGCAGCGTCGGGGACAGGGTGGGGGAGCAGTACTTC. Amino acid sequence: CSVGDRVGEQYF.

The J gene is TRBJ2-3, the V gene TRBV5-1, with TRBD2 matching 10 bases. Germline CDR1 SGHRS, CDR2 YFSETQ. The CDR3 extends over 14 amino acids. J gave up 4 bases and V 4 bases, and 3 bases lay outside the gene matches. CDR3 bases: TGCGCCAGCAGCCTCGGACTAGCGGCAGATACGCAGTATTTT. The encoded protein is CASSLGLAADTQYF.

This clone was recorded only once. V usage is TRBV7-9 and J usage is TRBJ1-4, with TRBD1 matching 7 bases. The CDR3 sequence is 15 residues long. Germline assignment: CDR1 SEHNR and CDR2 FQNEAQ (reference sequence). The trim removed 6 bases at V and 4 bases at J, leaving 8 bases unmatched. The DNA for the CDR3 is TGTGCCAGCAGTCCCCGGGACAGCAGTAATGAAAAACTGTTTTTT. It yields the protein CASSPRDSSNEKLFF.

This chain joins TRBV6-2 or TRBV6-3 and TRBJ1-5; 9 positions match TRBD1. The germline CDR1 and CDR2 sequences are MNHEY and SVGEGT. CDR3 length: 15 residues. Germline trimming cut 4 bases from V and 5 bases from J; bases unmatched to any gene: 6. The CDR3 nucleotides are TGTGCCAGCAGTTCCCGGGACAGGGCCTATCAGCCCCAGCATTTT. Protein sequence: CASSSRDRAYQPQHF.

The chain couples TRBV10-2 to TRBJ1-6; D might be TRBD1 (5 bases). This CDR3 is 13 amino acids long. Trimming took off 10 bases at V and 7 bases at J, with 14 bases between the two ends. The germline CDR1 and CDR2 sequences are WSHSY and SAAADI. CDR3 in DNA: TGCGCCACCCGGGGGGGGATGAATTCACCCCTCCACTTT. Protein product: CATRGGMNSPLHF.

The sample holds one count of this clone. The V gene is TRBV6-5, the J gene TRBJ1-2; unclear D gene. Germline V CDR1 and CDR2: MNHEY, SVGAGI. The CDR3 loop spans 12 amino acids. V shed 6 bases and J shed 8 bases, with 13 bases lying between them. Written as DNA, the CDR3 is TGTGCCAGCAGAAACGGTCCAGGCGGCTACACCTTC. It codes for CASRNGPGGYTF.

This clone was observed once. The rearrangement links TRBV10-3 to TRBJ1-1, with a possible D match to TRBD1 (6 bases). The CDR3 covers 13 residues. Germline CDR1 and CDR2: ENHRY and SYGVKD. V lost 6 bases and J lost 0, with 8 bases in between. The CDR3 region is CAIRDSLNTEAFF. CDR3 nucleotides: TGTGCCATCAGGGACAGCTTGAACACTGAAGCTTTCTTT.

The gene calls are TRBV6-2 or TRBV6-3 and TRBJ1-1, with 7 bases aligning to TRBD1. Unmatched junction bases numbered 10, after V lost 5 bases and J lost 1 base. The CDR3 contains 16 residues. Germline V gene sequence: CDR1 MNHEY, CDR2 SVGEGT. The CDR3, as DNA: TGTGCCAGCAGTCGACCGCATCAGGGGGGGAACACTGAAGCTTTCTTT. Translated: CASSRPHQGGNTEAFF.

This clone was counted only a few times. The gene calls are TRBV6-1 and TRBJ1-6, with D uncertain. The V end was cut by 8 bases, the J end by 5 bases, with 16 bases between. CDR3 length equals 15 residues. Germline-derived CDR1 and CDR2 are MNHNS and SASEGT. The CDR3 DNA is TGTGCCAGCCACTCCGGCCAGGCTAATAATTCACCCCTCCACTTT. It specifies CASHSGQANNSPLHF.

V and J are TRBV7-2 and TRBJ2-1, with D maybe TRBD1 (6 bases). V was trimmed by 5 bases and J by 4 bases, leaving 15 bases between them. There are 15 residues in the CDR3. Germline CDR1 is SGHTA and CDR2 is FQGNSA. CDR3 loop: CASSPGHSTYNEQFF. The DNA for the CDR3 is TGTGCCAGCAGCCCGGGACATTCCACTTACAATGAGCAGTTCTTC. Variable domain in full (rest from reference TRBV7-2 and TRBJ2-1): GAGVSQSPSNKVTEKGKDVELRCDPISGHTALYWYRQSLGQGLEFLIYFQGNSAPDKSGLPSDRFSAERTGGSVSTLTIQRTQQEDSAVYLCASSPGHSTYNEQFFGPGTRLTVL.

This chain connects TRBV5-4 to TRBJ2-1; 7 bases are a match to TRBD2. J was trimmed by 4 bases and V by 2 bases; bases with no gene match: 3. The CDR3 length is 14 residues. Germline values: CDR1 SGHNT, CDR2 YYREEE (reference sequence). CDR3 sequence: CASSLISGYNEQFF. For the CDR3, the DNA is TGTGCCAGCAGCTTAATTAGCGGGTACAATGAGCAGTTCTTC.

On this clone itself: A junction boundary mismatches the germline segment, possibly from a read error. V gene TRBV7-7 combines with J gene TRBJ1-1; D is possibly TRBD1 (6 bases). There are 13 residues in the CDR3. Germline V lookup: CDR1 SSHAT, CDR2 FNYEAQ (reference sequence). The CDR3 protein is CASSFRQDTEAFF. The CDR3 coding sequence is TGTGCTAGCAGCTTTAGACAGGACACTGAAGCTTTCTTT.

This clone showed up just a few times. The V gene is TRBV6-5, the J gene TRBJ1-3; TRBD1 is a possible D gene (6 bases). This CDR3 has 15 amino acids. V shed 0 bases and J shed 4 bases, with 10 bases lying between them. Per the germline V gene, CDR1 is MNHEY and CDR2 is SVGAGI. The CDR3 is CASSYSTGWGNTIYF. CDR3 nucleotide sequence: TGTGCCAGCAGTTACTCTACAGGGTGGGGAAACACCATATATTTT.

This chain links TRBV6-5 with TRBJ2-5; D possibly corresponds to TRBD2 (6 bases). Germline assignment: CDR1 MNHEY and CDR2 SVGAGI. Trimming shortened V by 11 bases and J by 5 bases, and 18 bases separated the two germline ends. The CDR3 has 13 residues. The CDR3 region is CAARASGEETQYF. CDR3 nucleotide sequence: TGTGCCGCGCGGGCGTCGGGGGAGGAGACCCAGTACTTC.

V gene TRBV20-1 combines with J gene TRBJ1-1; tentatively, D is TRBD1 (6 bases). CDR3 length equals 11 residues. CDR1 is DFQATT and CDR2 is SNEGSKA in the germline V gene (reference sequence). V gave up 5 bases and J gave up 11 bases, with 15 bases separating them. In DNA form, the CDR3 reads TGCAGTGCTCCTGAACCAGGGGATGCTTTCTTT. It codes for CSAPEPGDAFF.

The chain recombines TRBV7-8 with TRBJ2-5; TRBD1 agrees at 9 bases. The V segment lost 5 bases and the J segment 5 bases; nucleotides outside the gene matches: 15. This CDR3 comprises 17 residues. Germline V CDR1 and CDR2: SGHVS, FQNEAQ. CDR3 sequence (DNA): TGTGCCAGCAGCCGAACCGCAGGACAGGGGTTTAAGGAGACCCAGTACTTC. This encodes CASSRTAGQGFKETQYF.